This T cell receptor (beta chain) was sequenced for a study of T cell changes during pregnancy in multiple sclerosis. This CDR3 is 14 amino acids long. The germline V gene encodes CDR1 MNHEY and CDR2 SVGAGI. Trimming took off 2 bases at V and 5 bases at J, with 10 bases between the two ends. The table came from immunoSEQ multiplex PCR; TCRdb's copy has only in-frame clones and leaves some out. The sample has about 53,000 clones; 90% are singletons. V usage is TRBV6-5 and J usage is TRBJ1-5; possible D gene TRBD1, 6 bases. Sequencing was performed on peripheral blood, taken after pregnancy. This clonotype was sampled from a female donor in good health, enrolled as a control in a pregnancy study. The CDR3 region is CASSYEGGDQPQHF. The CDR3 DNA reads as TGTGCCAGCAGTTACGAGGGGGGGGATCAGCCCCAGCATTTT.